In this sample, the clone carrying this TCR beta chain turned up a few times. Using its own MiXCR run on the 5' RACE reads, TCRdb lists one record per CDR3 protein. The sample consists of hundreds of thousands of distinct CDR3 sequences, about 20% of them appearing once. This record belongs to a study of identical twins. The CDR3 totals 15 residues. V lost 6 bases, J lost 6 bases, and 19 bases lay in between. Germline lookup yields CDR1 MNHNS and CDR2 SASEGT. This sample was also put to use in a study of T cells expressing NK-cell markers.

The sequence derives from a woman aged 18-30 years in good health. The source material was PBMCs. The chain combines TRBV6-1 with TRBJ2-3; possible D gene TRBD2, 5 bases. The CDR3 nucleotides are TGTGCCAGCAGCGAACCGGGTCTAGCAACCGATACGCAGTATTTT. Translated: CASSEPGLATDTQYF.